This entry lists 30 T cell receptor beta chains sequenced from one sample in a study of shared clonotypes between healthy human individuals. Assay used: immunoSEQ multiplex PCR; TCRdb lists only in-frame clones, some missing. This table holds 2 million to 2.5 million clones, roughly 93% found once. Input material: naive CD4+ T cells from PBMCs. Regarding subset: CD45RA+ positively selected. The receptor source for this set is a man younger than 35 in good health. Some clones in this sample may be carry-over from other donors' samples.

V gene TRBV7-9 combines with J gene TRBJ2-7, with TRBD1 matching 9 bases. The germline gives CDR1 SEHNR, CDR2 FQNEAQ (reference sequence). V dropped 5 bases and J dropped 5; count of bases not matched to a gene: 4. This CDR3 has 13 residues. CDR3 in DNA: TGTGCCAGCAGCGCGGGACAGGGCCACGAGCAGTACTTC. Translating gives CASSAGQGHEQYF.

J is TRBJ1-1 and V is TRBV7-2; tentatively, D is TRBD1 (6 bases). V gave up 2 bases and J gave up 1 base, with 17 bases separating them. The CDR3 length is 17 residues. Germline V gene sequence: CDR1 SGHTA, CDR2 FQGNSA. CDR3 nucleotides: TGTGCCAGCAGCTTAAGGTTTCAGGGGTGGGAGAACACTGAAGCTTTCTTT. Its translation: CASSLRFQGWENTEAFF.

This chain links TRBV11-2 with TRBJ2-7; 11 bases fit TRBD2. The J segment lost 2 bases and the V segment lost 3 bases, leaving 12 bases of the junction unmatched. This CDR3 spans 18 amino acids. Germline V gene lookup returns CDR1 SGHAT and CDR2 FQNNGV. The CDR3 reads CASSFQLRLAGSPYEQYF. The CDR3 nucleotides are TGTGCCAGCAGCTTCCAACTCCGACTAGCGGGGAGCCCCTACGAGCAGTACTTC.

Note on this clone: This sample also contains other DNA sequences that code for the same CDR3. The rearrangement links TRBV5-1 to TRBJ2-7; maybe TRBD2 (6 bases). Trimming left V 0 bases short and J 7 bases short, with 11 bases between. The CDR3 contains 13 residues. Germline V gene sequence: CDR1 SGHRS, CDR2 YFSETQ. The CDR3 bases are TGCGCCAGCAGCTTGGCGGGAGTGGGAGAGCAGTACTTC. The encoded protein is CASSLAGVGEQYF.

DNA of the CDR3: TGCGGCTATCGACAGGCCCTCGAGACCCAGTACTTC. This encodes CGYRQALETQYF. This sequence joins TRBV29-1 and TRBJ2-5, with D maybe TRBD1 (6 bases). There are 12 residues in the CDR3. The germline V gene has CDR1 SQVTM and CDR2 ANQGSEA.

This clone came up a few times. Other nucleotide sequences from this sample produce the same CDR3. This chain connects TRBV10-3 to TRBJ1-1, with 7 nucleotides matching TRBD1. Trimming at V came to 4 bases and at J to 5 bases, leaving 4 bases not matched to a gene. This CDR3 spans 13 amino acids. Per germline, CDR1 ENHRY and CDR2 SYGVKD. CDR3 nucleotides: TGTGCCATCAGTGGGCAGGGGGGGACTGAAGCTTTCTTT. As protein: CAISGQGGTEAFF.

This clone was detected once. Other nucleotide sequences from this sample produce the same CDR3. The chain employs TRBV4-3 and TRBJ2-3; D gene uncertain. The CDR3 extends over 14 amino acids. Germline-derived CDR1 and CDR2 are LGHNA and YSLEER. V was shortened by 0 bases and J by 2 bases, with 6 bases between the two germline ends. The DNA for the CDR3 is TGCGCCAGCAGCCAAGACCCCTACACAGATACGCAGTATTTT. Protein: CASSQDPYTDTQYF.

The sample holds one count of this clone. V usage is TRBV7-9 and J usage is TRBJ2-1; a weak D match, TRBD1 (6 bases). The CDR3 covers 16 residues. V lost 3 bases and J lost 5, with 17 bases in between. Per germline, CDR1 SEHNR and CDR2 FQNEAQ (reference sequence). CDR3 in amino acids: CASSFKRRNRDNEQFF. The CDR3 coding sequence is TGTGCCAGCAGCTTTAAAAGACGGAACAGGGACAATGAGCAGTTCTTC.

V is TRBV7-2 and J is TRBJ1-1, with D hard to call. Germline assignment: CDR1 SGHTA and CDR2 FQGNSA. Between the trimmed V and J ends, which lost 3 bases and 0 bases, there was a span of 5 bases. The CDR3 runs to 13 residues. The CDR3: CASSFWVNTEAFF. The CDR3, as DNA: TGTGCCAGCAGCTTCTGGGTGAACACTGAAGCTTTCTTT.

The chain uses TRBV2 and TRBJ1-2; D is unresolved. The V end lost 4 bases, the J end lost 7 bases, and 16 bases lay between the germline ends. The CDR3 runs 14 residues. Germline CDR1 is SNHLY and CDR2 is FYNNEI. CDR3 coding DNA: TGTGCCAGCAGTGTTACTGGGTCGTTGAGTGGCTACACCTTC. It encodes CASSVTGSLSGYTF.

This rearrangement joins TRBV28 to TRBJ1-1; unclear D gene. Germline loops: CDR1 MDHEN, CDR2 SYDVKM. This CDR3 region has 15 residues. The V gene lost 4 bases and the J gene lost 4 bases, with 16 bases spanning the gap. The CDR3 reads CASSSPLRWSTEAFF. The CDR3 bases are TGTGCCAGCAGTTCCCCCTTGAGATGGAGCACTGAAGCTTTCTTT.

The genes are TRBV28 and TRBJ1-5; 7 nucleotides line up with TRBD1. This CDR3 has 14 residues. The V gene end was trimmed by 8 bases and the J gene end by 9 bases; junction bases not matched to a gene: 13. Germline lookup yields CDR1 MDHEN and CDR2 SYDVKM. The CDR3 nucleotides are TGTGCCAGCGCCGAAGGACAGGTCCTCACGCCCCAGCATTTT. Translating gives CASAEGQVLTPQHF.

This chain uses TRBV2 with TRBJ1-2; D not certain. Trimming removed 8 bases from V and 4 bases from J, with 5 bases in between. The CDR3 consists of 10 residues. The germline V gene encodes CDR1 SNHLY and CDR2 FYNNEI. CDR3 in amino acids: CASGFYGYTF. CDR3 sequence (DNA): TGTGCCAGCGGGTTCTATGGCTACACCTTC.

The chain carries TRBV27 and TRBJ2-7, with 8 nucleotides matching TRBD1. Germline-derived CDR1 and CDR2 are MNHEY and SMNVEV (reference sequence). V lost 9 bases, J lost 5 bases, and 3 bases stayed unmatched. This CDR3 has 11 residues. The CDR3 here is CASRTGNEQYF. CDR3 coding DNA: TGTGCCAGTAGGACAGGGAACGAGCAGTACTTC.

The chain is built from TRBV27 and TRBJ1-4; 9 positions match TRBD1. V lost 4 bases to trimming and J lost 7 bases; unmatched junction nucleotides: 7. CDR1 and CDR2 (germline): MNHEY, SMNVEV (reference sequence). This CDR3 is built from 15 residues. CDR3 sequence: CASSSRTGVSEKLFF. The CDR3 DNA sequence: TGTGCCAGCAGTTCTCGGACAGGGGTAAGTGAAAAACTGTTTTTT. The whole variable domain, filled in from reference TRBV27 and TRBJ1-4, reads EAQVTQNPRYLITVTGKKLTVTCSQNMNHEYMSWYRQDPGLGLRQIYYSMNVEVTDKGDVPEGYKVSRKEKRNFPLILESPSPNQTSLYFCASSSRTGVSEKLFFGSGTQLSVL.

The chain uses TRBV2 and TRBJ2-1; 9 bases fit TRBD2. The CDR3 covers 15 residues. Germline loops: CDR1 SNHLY, CDR2 FYNNEI. J gave up 1 base and V 4 bases, and 2 bases lay outside the gene matches. CDR3 sequence: CASSVAGVSYNEQFF. CDR3 nucleotides: TGTGCCAGCAGTGTAGCGGGGGTTTCCTACAATGAGCAGTTCTTC.

The count of this clone is one. The chain couples TRBV18 to TRBJ2-6; TRBD1 agrees at 7 bases. CDR1 KGHSH and CDR2 LQKENI come from the germline V gene. Trimming took 6 bases from V and 2 from J; bases not matched to a gene: 7. The CDR3 is 16 residues long. The CDR3 bases are TGTGCCAGCTCCCAGGGACAGATCCCTGGGGCCAACGTCCTGACTTTC. Translation: CASSQGQIPGANVLTF.

This clone came up a few times. V is TRBV5-1 and J is TRBJ2-2; possibly TRBD1 for D (6 bases). The V end lost 0 bases, the J end lost 10 bases, and 10 bases lay between the germline ends. The CDR3 is 13 residues long. Germline V gene lookup returns CDR1 SGHRS and CDR2 YFSETQ. CDR3 DNA: TGCGCCAGCAGCTTGGCAGGGGCGCAGGAGCTGTTTTTT. Its protein product is CASSLAGAQELFF. The whole variable domain, filled in from reference TRBV5-1 and TRBJ2-2, reads KAGVTQTPRYLIKTRGQQVTLSCSPISGHRSVSWYQQTPGQGLQFLFEYFSETQRNKGNFPGRFSGRQFSNSRSEMNVSTLELGDSALYLCASSLAGAQELFFGEGSRLTVL.

The J gene is TRBJ2-7, the V gene TRBV7-9; TRBD1 aligns across 8 bases. This CDR3 is 14 amino acids long. Germline CDR1 SEHNR, CDR2 FQNEAQ (reference sequence). The J segment lost 5 bases and the V segment lost 5 bases, leaving 8 bases of the junction unmatched. CDR3 sequence (DNA): TGTGCCAGCAGCCTACAGACAGGGGTTGACGAGCAGTACTTC. Translation: CASSLQTGVDEQYF.

The V and J genes are TRBV2 and TRBJ1-4, with D perhaps TRBD1 (5 bases). Trimming removed 4 bases at V and 6 bases at J, with 12 bases between. The CDR3 covers 14 residues. CDR1 is SNHLY, CDR2 FYNNEI, per germline. The CDR3: CASSVKPRDEKLFF. The CDR3 DNA follows: TGTGCCAGCAGTGTAAAACCCAGGGATGAAAAACTGTTTTTT.

This chain uses TRBV4-1 with TRBJ1-3; D not resolved. This CDR3 has 18 residues. The V gene's germline CDR1 is MGHRA and CDR2 YSYEKL. With 0 bases removed from V and 0 bases from J, the gap between germline ends came to 15 bases. The CDR3 region has the DNA TGCGCCAGCAGCCAAGATAATAGGAGAGCCTACTCTGGAAACACCATATATTTT. Encoded protein: CASSQDNRRAYSGNTIYF.

The chain carries TRBV6-1 and TRBJ2-1, with 8 nucleotides matching TRBD2. This CDR3 region has 15 residues. J lost 7 bases, V lost 3 bases, and 8 bases had no gene match. Germline assignment: CDR1 MNHNS and CDR2 SASEGT. The CDR3 region has the DNA TGTGCCAGCAGTGAGTCGAGCGGGAGTACAAATGAGCAGTTCTTC. It translates to CASSESSGSTNEQFF.

This chain uses TRBV27 with TRBJ2-1, with 7 nucleotides matching TRBD2. This CDR3 is built from 15 residues. Germline V gene sequence: CDR1 MNHEY, CDR2 SMNVEV (reference sequence). Unmatched junction bases numbered 14, after V lost 8 bases and J lost 7 bases. The CDR3 loop reads CASALFARESNEQFF. CDR3 coding DNA: TGTGCCAGCGCTCTTTTCGCGCGGGAGAGTAATGAGCAGTTCTTC.

This clone is a singleton in its sample. The chain employs TRBV4-3 and TRBJ1-1, with D possibly matching TRBD1 (6 bases). V gave up 4 bases and J gave up 1 base, with 10 bases separating them. From germline, CDR1 is LGHNA and CDR2 YSLEER. CDR3 size: 14 residues. Here the CDR3 reads CASSLSDRNTEAFF. The CDR3 DNA is TGCGCCAGCAGCCTATCGGACAGGAACACTGAAGCTTTCTTT.

The CDR3: CATSRGGSVGYTF. In DNA, the CDR3 is TGTGCCACCAGCAGGGGGGGATCAGTTGGCTACACCTTC. V and J are TRBV15 and TRBJ1-2, with a possible D match to TRBD1 (5 bases). The CDR3 covers 13 residues. Trimming shortened V by 3 bases and J by 7 bases, and 12 bases separated the two germline ends. The germline V gene has CDR1 LNHNV and CDR2 YYDKDF (reference sequence).

Remarks on this clone: Other DNA sequences in this specimen translate into the identical CDR3. The chain carries TRBV28 and TRBJ1-2; a weak D match, TRBD1 (5 bases). CDR1 is MDHEN, CDR2 SYDVKM, per germline. The CDR3 sequence is 12 residues long. Between the trimmed V and J ends, which lost 3 bases and 7 bases, there was a span of 9 bases. The DNA of the CDR3 is TGTGCCAGCAGTTTGTCGGGGGGTGGCTACACCTTC. This codes for CASSLSGGGYTF.

V gene TRBV5-4 combines with J gene TRBJ1-5; 11 bases are shared with TRBD1. The V gene end was trimmed by 2 bases and the J gene end by 5 bases; junction bases not matched to a gene: 6. CDR3 size: 16 residues. The germline V gene encodes CDR1 SGHNT and CDR2 YYREEE (reference sequence). CDR3 nucleotide sequence: TGTGCCAGCAGCTTCGTGGGACAGGGGGAGCATCAGCCCCAGCATTTT. This codes for CASSFVGQGEHQPQHF.

This clone was seen just once. The CDR3 DNA reads TGTGCCAGCAGCTCCGCCGGGATTGGGAACTATGGCTACACCTTC. Protein: CASSSAGIGNYGYTF. The chain recombines TRBV5-4 with TRBJ1-2; the D is unclear. This CDR3 region has 15 residues. Germline CDR1 and CDR2: SGHNT and YYREEE (reference sequence). V lost 3 bases and J lost 2, with 14 bases in between.

CDR3 DNA sequence: TGTGCCAGCATCAACCTAGCCCGGGACAGGGGGCTCTATGGCTACACCTTC. The encoded protein is CASINLARDRGLYGYTF. This chain joins TRBV28 and TRBJ1-2; 12 bases are a match to TRBD1. The CDR3 has 17 amino acids. From germline, CDR1 is MDHEN and CDR2 SYDVKM. Unmatched junction bases numbered 13, after V lost 7 bases and J lost 4 bases.

CDR3 sequence (DNA): TGCGCCAGCAGCCCTGGCCGGGACAGGGGTGACTATGGCTACACCTTC. Residues: CASSPGRDRGDYGYTF. The rearrangement joins TRBV5-1 to TRBJ1-2; 10 nucleotides agree with TRBD1. V shed 4 bases, J shed 3 bases, and the junction held 9 bases outside the gene matches. This CDR3 region has 16 residues. In germline, CDR1 is SGHRS, CDR2 YFSETQ. Full variable domain (rest looked up from reference TRBV5-1 and TRBJ1-2): KAGVTQTPRYLIKTRGQQVTLSCSPISGHRSVSWYQQTPGQGLQFLFEYFSETQRNKGNFPGRFSGRQFSNSRSEMNVSTLELGDSALYLCASSPGRDRGDYGYTFGSGTRLTVV.